One sample yielded the 10 T cell receptor beta chains listed below, sequenced in a study. TCRdb called the 5' RACE reads again in MiXCR, with one record for every CDR3 protein. Among 10,000 to 15,000 distinct CDR3 sequences listed, 23% were seen once. The sample was naive CD4+ T cells sorted from blood. Documented subset: naive CD4+ T cells, CD4+CD45RA+CD25-. The origin of the receptors is a female donor with breast cancer.

Regarding this clonotype: A much larger clonotype is one base distant, so this may be a read error. This chain joins TRBV6-5 and TRBJ1-2; no clear D gene. The V gene's germline CDR1 is MNHEY and CDR2 SVGAGI. This CDR3 has 14 amino acids. Trimming cost V 10 bases and J 3 bases, with 18 bases left between them. In nucleotides, the CDR3 is TGTGCCACCAGCCAAGGCAGACTCGACTATGGCTACACCTTC. It specifies CATSQGRLDYGYTF.

Worth noting for this clonotype: One end of the junction varies from germline; a read error may be responsible. The J gene is TRBJ2-1, the V gene TRBV11-2; 8 nucleotides agree with TRBD2. Germline loops: CDR1 SGHAT, CDR2 FQNNGV. This CDR3 has 16 residues. Here the CDR3 DNA reads TGTGCCAGCAGCGTGACAAGCGGGAGCTCCTACAATGGGCAGTTCTTC. This encodes CASSVTSGSSYNGQFF.

Remarks on this clonotype: The junction departs from the called germline gene at one end, perhaps through a read error. J is TRBJ2-7 and V is TRBV5-4, with D unclear. The CDR3 runs to 13 residues. Looked up from germline, CDR1 is SGHNT and CDR2 is YYREEE (reference sequence). The CDR3 region is CASSLGHSCEQYF. In nucleotides, the CDR3 is TGTGCCAGCAGCTTGGGGCACTCCTGCGAGCAGTACTTC.

By its share, this clonotype is medium-sized. The V call is TRBV6-6, the J call TRBJ2-3, with TRBD2 as a possible D gene (5 bases). Looked up from germline, CDR1 is MNHNY and CDR2 is SVGAGI (reference sequence). The CDR3 is 12 residues long. V was shortened by 7 bases and J by 4 bases, with 9 bases between the two germline ends. The CDR3 sequence: CASTRDSDTQYF. For the CDR3, the DNA is TGTGCCAGCACCCGGGATTCAGATACGCAGTATTTT.

This clonotype was counted a few times. This chain's CDR3 is CASSPNGRLYNEQFF. The CDR3 DNA follows: TGTGCCAGCAGCCCCAACGGGAGACTCTACAATGAGCAGTTCTTC. The V and J genes are TRBV7-3 and TRBJ2-1, with D perhaps matching TRBD2 (6 bases). Germline lookup yields CDR1 SGHTA and CDR2 FQGTGA. The CDR3 covers 15 residues. V was shortened by 5 bases and J by 3 bases, with 14 bases between the two germline ends.

This clonotype was detected ten times or more. This chain links TRBV13 with TRBJ2-7, with D maybe TRBD1 (7 bases). The CDR3 runs 16 residues. Germline V gene sequence: CDR1 PRHDT, CDR2 FYEKMQ (reference sequence). V shed 0 bases and J shed 5 bases, with 17 bases lying between them. The CDR3 spells CASSLGRGQGGNEQYF. CDR3 DNA: TGTGCCAGCAGCTTAGGGCGGGGCCAGGGGGGTAACGAGCAGTACTTC.

Relative to its sample, this clonotype is medium-sized. This rearrangement joins TRBV11-3 to TRBJ2-1; weak D call: TRBD2 (6 bases). Trimming left V 1 base short and J 4 bases short, with 17 bases between. The CDR3 is 17 residues long. CDR1 and CDR2 (germline): SGHNT, YENEEA. In nucleotides, the CDR3 is TGTGCCAGCAGCTTAGGTGTTGGGGCGGGAAGATACAATGAGCAGTTCTTC. It encodes CASSLGVGAGRYNEQFF. Full variable domain (missing parts from reference TRBV11-3 and TRBJ2-1): EAGVVQSPRYKIIEKKQPVAFWCNPISGHNTLYWYLQNLGQGPELLIRYENEEAVDDSQLPKDRFSAERLKGVDSTLKIQPAELGDSAVYLCASSLGVGAGRYNEQFFGPGTRLTVL.

As concerns this clonotype: The junction shows a germline mismatch at one end, possibly a read error. This chain uses TRBV6-5 with TRBJ2-7; 9 bases line up with TRBD1. The CDR3 is made up of 14 amino acids. CDR1 is MNHEY, CDR2 SVGAGI, per germline. The CDR3 DNA reads as TGTGCCGGCAGCCCAAGGACAGGGGCTTACGAGCAGTACTTC. Translated, it gives CAGSPRTGAYEQYF.

J is TRBJ2-7 and V is TRBV20-1; D may match TRBD1 or TRBD2 (6 bases each). This CDR3 region has 17 residues. Germline V gives CDR1 DFQATT, CDR2 SNEGSKA (reference sequence). The V end lost 3 bases, the J end lost 6 bases, and 27 bases lay between the germline ends. In DNA, the CDR3 is TGCAGTGCTAGTGATTTGGGGCGAGCGGGCGGCAGGGGCGAGCAGTACTTC. Its protein is CSASDLGRAGGRGEQYF.

By sample share, this clonotype is medium-sized. This rearrangement joins TRBV7-3 to TRBJ2-1, with 12 bases matching TRBD1. CDR3 length: 14 amino acids. V dropped 5 bases and J dropped 7; count of bases not matched to a gene: 3. CDR1 and CDR2 (germline): SGHTA, FQGTGA. The CDR3 nucleotides read TGTGCCAGCAGCCGGGACAGGGGGCGAAATGAGCAGTTCTTC. Amino acids: CASSRDRGRNEQFF. The variable domain in full, completed from reference TRBV7-3 and TRBJ2-1, reads GAGVSQTPSNKVTEKGKYVELRCDPISGHTALYWYRQSLGQGPEFLIYFQGTGAADDSGLPNDRFFAVRPEGSVSTLKIQRTERGDSAVYLCASSRDRGRNEQFFGPGTRLTVL.